The 12 T cell receptor beta chains below all came from one sample that was sequenced in a study of cytomegalovirus exposure and HLA in healthy donors. 60 Vbeta and 13 Jbeta primers were used in PCR. Assay used: immunoSEQ multiplex PCR; TCRdb lists only in-frame clones, some missing. The repertoire includes 140,000 to 150,000 clones, approximately 65% of them detected once, and 6.5% sits in the top ten. Sequencing used PBMCs. The receptors originated from a woman aged 55-69 years in good health and CMV-seronegative.

The chain has TRBV5-1 and TRBJ1-1; no clear D gene. Trimming shortened V by 0 bases and J by 2 bases, and 11 bases separated the two germline ends. The CDR3 runs to 15 residues. The germline CDR1 and CDR2 sequences are SGHRS and YFSETQ. This CDR3 is CASSLVGGVNTEAFF. As DNA, the CDR3 is TGCGCCAGCAGCTTGGTGGGCGGGGTAAACACTGAAGCTTTCTTT.

The rearrangement uses TRBV5-6 and TRBJ2-7; 8 bases align to TRBD2. The CDR3 contains 16 residues. Germline CDR1 is SGHDT and CDR2 is YYEEEE. The V segment lost 0 bases and the J segment 3 bases; nucleotides outside the gene matches: 8. CDR3 DNA sequence: TGTGCCAGCAGCTTGGTGCGGGGGGCGGTGGTCTACGAGCAGTACTTC. This translates into CASSLVRGAVVYEQYF. Together with reference TRBV5-6 and TRBJ2-7, the CDR3 gives the full variable domain: DAGVTQSPTHLIKTRGQQVTLRCSPKSGHDTVSWYQQALGQGPQFIFQYYEEEERQRGNFPDRFSGHQFPNYSSELNVNALLLGDSALYLCASSLVRGAVVYEQYFGPGTRLTVT.

The J gene is TRBJ1-1, the V gene TRBV7-2, with a tentative D call TRBD1 (6 bases). The V gene lost 5 bases and the J gene lost 0 bases, with 10 bases spanning the gap. The germline gives CDR1 SGHTA, CDR2 FQGNSA. The CDR3 is made up of 14 amino acids. The CDR3: CASSPGVLNTEAFF. CDR3 nucleotides: TGTGCCAGCAGCCCAGGGGTTCTGAACACTGAAGCTTTCTTT.

This clone was picked up many times. The CDR3, as DNA: TGTGCCAGTAGTTCACACCAGAAGGGGACTGAAGCTTTCTTT. It encodes CASSSHQKGTEAFF. The genes are TRBV19 and TRBJ1-1; D is perhaps TRBD1 (5 bases). This CDR3 spans 14 amino acids. From germline, CDR1 is LNHDA and CDR2 SQIVND (reference sequence). The V end was cut by 5 bases, the J end by 5 bases, with 15 bases between.

The CDR3 coding sequence is TGCGCCAGCAGCCAACTAGCGCCCGGGGAGCTGTTTTTT. Translated: CASSQLAPGELFF. The chain combines TRBV5-1 with TRBJ2-2, with TRBD2 matching 7 bases. Germline V gene lookup returns CDR1 SGHRS and CDR2 YFSETQ. V lost 4 bases, J lost 6 bases, and 3 bases stayed unmatched. There are 13 residues in the CDR3.

This rearrangement joins TRBV5-5 to TRBJ1-1; D is uncertain. The CDR3 spans 14 residues. V shed 2 bases and J shed 0 bases, with 8 bases lying between them. CDR1 and CDR2 (germline): SGHKS, YYEKEE (reference sequence). CDR3 in DNA: TGTGCCAGCAGCTTTATCGACTTGAACACTGAAGCTTTCTTT. This encodes CASSFIDLNTEAFF.

Comments on this clone: At one end the junction does not follow the germline gene, possibly because of a read error. This chain uses TRBV7-7 with TRBJ2-5; D gene ambiguous. CDR3 length: 13 residues. CDR1 and CDR2 (germline): SSHAT, FNYEAQ (reference sequence). CDR3 sequence: CASSLRSGSAQYF. In DNA, the CDR3 is TGTGCTAGCAGCTTACGTTCTGGTTCGGCCCAGTACTTC.

The rearrangement joins TRBV27 to TRBJ1-3, with 8 positions matching TRBD1. In germline, CDR1 is MNHEY, CDR2 SMNVEV (reference sequence). CDR3 size: 15 residues. V gave up 6 bases and J gave up 0 bases; unmatched junction bases: 4. The CDR3 DNA follows: TGTGCCAGCAGAAGGACAGGGAACTCTGGAAACACCATATATTTT. This codes for CASRRTGNSGNTIYF.

This clone was seen only a few times. The chain couples TRBV11-2 to TRBJ2-7; D gene uncertain. Germline loops: CDR1 SGHAT, CDR2 FQNNGV. This CDR3 is built from 13 residues. Trimming removed 1 base at V and 3 bases at J, with 7 bases between. The CDR3 loop reads CASSLAGNYEQYF. As DNA, the CDR3 is TGTGCCAGCAGCTTAGCCGGTAACTACGAGCAGTACTTC.

The chain combines TRBV7-9 with TRBJ1-1; TRBD1 aligns across 7 bases. The CDR3 runs 13 residues. V shed 5 bases and J 7 bases; nucleotides not matched to a gene: 7. Germline-derived CDR1 and CDR2 are SEHNR and FQNEAQ (reference sequence). CDR3 coding DNA: TGTGCCAGCAGCCCGATCGACAGGGTTGAAGCTTTCTTT. Its protein product is CASSPIDRVEAFF.

The rearrangement joins TRBV7-8 to TRBJ2-7, with TRBD2 identical over 8 bases. After removal of 3 bases from V and 4 bases from J, the junction contained 11 bases not matched to a gene. Per the germline V gene, CDR1 is SGHVS and CDR2 is FQNEAQ. The length of the CDR3 is 16 residues. The CDR3 DNA follows: TGTGCCAGCAGCTTGGGGTTTAGCGGGACTAGTTACGAGCAGTACTTC. Residues: CASSLGFSGTSYEQYF.

This sequence joins TRBV7-9 and TRBJ1-2; possible D gene TRBD1, 5 bases. Per germline, CDR1 SEHNR and CDR2 FQNEAQ (reference sequence). This CDR3 comprises 14 residues. Trimming removed 0 bases from V and 4 bases from J, with 9 bases in between. CDR3 coding DNA: TGTGCCAGCAGCTTAGCGGGGCAGGCCTATGGCTACACCTTC. As protein: CASSLAGQAYGYTF. The entire variable domain, with the rest obtained from reference TRBV7-9 and TRBJ1-2, is as follows: DTGVSQNPRHKITKRGQNVTFRCDPISEHNRLYWYRQTLGQGPEFLTYFQNEAQLEKSRLLSDRFSAERPKGSFSTLEIQRTEQGDSAMYLCASSLAGQAYGYTFGSGTRLTVV.